This T cell receptor beta chain was obtained from a study of T cells in Graves' hyperthyroidism and ophthalmopathy (dated by TCRdb to the late 2010s). Regarding the complete study: Peripheral blood was sampled at the time of initial diagnosis, prior to any treatment. TCR V-J signatures able to tell the groups apart were searched for in a discovery cohort of around 95 patients, of whom fewer than 45 had Graves' ophthalmopathy and about 60 had stable Graves' hyperthyroidism. Prospective prediction of ophthalmopathy was tested in an independent validation cohort of approximately 18 hyperthyroidism patients and around 16 patients who later progressed to ophthalmopathy. The 90 to 100 discovery patients were randomly split 7:3 into training and test sets. The study also compared thyroid tissue and blood T-cell repertoires from more than 5 Graves' hyperthyroidism patients. After sampling, hyperthyroidism patients received methimazole starting at 30 mg daily, and ophthalmopathy patients received high-dose intravenous methylprednisolone. According to the paper, TCR Vbeta CDR3 sequencing was carried out on 135 peripheral blood samples, which came from under 50 ophthalmopathy, under 80 hyperthyroidism and roughly 17 progressor patients.

Comments on this clonotype: Its antigen specificity is not known. No base quality values were provided; no much bigger clone lies one nucleotide off.

TCR beta CDR3 regions were amplified from RNA transcripts. The TCR CDR3 was subjected to a first round of RT-PCR using the HTBI primer set and the Qiagen OneStep RT-PCR kit. The libraries were constructed in a second round of multiplex PCR and then size-selected and purified. Paired-end sequencing of the libraries was performed with 100 bp reads on an Illumina HiSeq2000. The published analysis was carried out like this. SOAPnuke was used to process the raw data, with reads discarded if the reads contained adapters or uncalled bases, had a mean Phred below 15, or lacked an exact constant-primer or identifier match. High-quality paired reads were merged with COPE v1.2.5, and unique nucleotide sequences were defined as clonotypes. MiTCR v1.1 was used to align the clonotypes against IMGT TRBV, TRBD and TRBJ reference segments. The analysis included only V-J combinations with a frequency above 0.0001, which together covered approximately 99% of the repertoires. A TCS score was defined as the ratio of F50 (clonal expansion) to E x V (chaos), with BLOSUM62-based TCRdist applied between CDR3 peptides within each V-J. Welch's t-statistics and random forest reduced 450 to 600 V-J features to roughly 13, which were used in a naive Bayes classifier (R e1071). In TCRdb, the public reads were trimmed at Q25 with fastp and aligned with MiXCR, with productive beta chains retained. One record per CDR3 amino acid sequence lists the most common genes and DNA. The V and J calls come from TCRdb's annotation, not from the publication. Recorded for this sample are approximately 700,000 distinct CDR3 sequences; about a sixth of them occurred a single time. The ten top clones hold approximately 8.4% of the sample.

There are 15 amino acids in the CDR3, from cysteine to phenylalanine inclusive. Left in the record is the CDR3 DNA by itself, 45 bases read in frame from the first base. V is pared back by 8 bases and J by 4 bases, with 15 bases lying between the germline termini. Sequences MNHEY (CDR1) and SMNVEV (CDR2) are obtained from the germline V gene (reference sequence). A patient counted as having stable Graves' hyperthyroidism if no progression to ophthalmopathy occurred over 18 months of follow-up. Hyperthyroidism patients were newly diagnosed, had a disease duration of under 2 months, and were aged 18 to 65 years. The study excluded patients with uncontrolled infections, other autoimmune diseases, pregnancy or lactation. Diagnoses relied on clinical symptoms, serum thyroxine and TRAb, thyroid ultrasound and orbital computed tomography. Ficoll-Paque density gradient centrifugation was used to isolate PBMCs from 10 ml of fresh peripheral blood. Total RNA was extracted with Trizol reagent, and quality was checked on an Agilent 2100 Bioanalyzer.

The study at large found these results: In validation, the model predicted progression to ophthalmopathy with about 71% sensitivity and about 73% specificity, a median of 6.5 months before onset. Blood samples also contained most of the expanded thyroid clonotypes (frequency above 0.001), which suggests that blood repertoires may reflect thyroid immune responses. No statistical method was used to set the sample size in advance, and investigators knew the group allocation. A model built on a 13 V-J signature distinguished ophthalmopathy from stable hyperthyroidism, reaching about 89% sensitivity and around 82% specificity in cross-validation and 80%/75% in testing.

The receptor was isolated from a man aged 18 to 30 with Graves' hyperthyroidism. The chain uses TRBV27 and TRBJ2-6; 6 matching bases give a weak D call of TRBD1. The sample was blood. The CDR3 corresponds to CASGGRGSGANVLTF. The nucleotide sequence is given as TGTGCCAGCGGAGGCAGGGGCTCGGGGGCCAACGTCCTGACTTTC.